This TCR beta chain was captured by sequencing in a study of T cell responses to AZD1222 COVID-19 vaccine. General study results and limits: Elevations in Spike-specific TCR breadth and depth followed administration of two AZD1222 doses. Clonal diversity was possibly underestimated, and the donors were mostly white British, with more females.

The method was immunoSEQ multiplex PCR; TCRdb's version includes in-frame clones alone and lacks a portion of them. The sample shows some 180,000 clones, approximately 90% of them seen only once. The CDR3 covers 15 residues. The trim removed 4 bases at V and 8 bases at J, leaving 10 bases unmatched. Per the germline V gene, CDR1 is SGHKS and CDR2 is YYEKEE (reference sequence). As concerns this clone: What it binds is unknown.

The specimen comprised peripheral blood, sampled 28 days after the second AZD1222 dose. The V call is TRBV5-5, the J call TRBJ1-3, with 9 bases matching TRBD1. This TCR was recovered from an adult who received the AZD1222 COVID-19 vaccine. The CDR3 region has the DNA TGTGCCAGCAGCGGGACAGGGACCGATGGGGACACCATATATTTT. Translation gives CASSGTGTDGDTIYF.